These 13 T cell receptor beta chains were sequenced from one sample in a study of T cell repertoires in cytomegalovirus infection. Each CDR3 protein gets one entry after TCRdb re-called the reads with MiXCR. The sample contains 450,000 to 550,000 distinct CDR3 sequences, about 44% of which appear only once. Antigens of these TCRs are unknown. The sample here was cultured PBMCs, taken from culture after CMV antigen stimulation. The receptors derive from a human donor in good health (CMV status not recorded). Some clones in this sample may be carry-over from other donors' samples.

This clonotype is a singleton in its sample. For the CDR3, the DNA is TGCAGCGTTGAAGCCATAAGACAGGGCTCGGGCGAGCAGTACTTC. This codes for CSVEAIRQGSGEQYF. The V call is TRBV29-1, the J call TRBJ2-7, with 7 bases lining up with TRBD1. Germline CDR1 is SQVTM and CDR2 is ANQGSEA. The V and J ends lost 1 base and 6 bases, in that order; junction bases with no gene match: 12. This CDR3 region has 15 residues.

Written as DNA, the CDR3 is TGCAGTGCTAGAGATCGGTCGGGACGAGCAAAAGATACGCAGTATTTT. Encoded protein: CSARDRSGRAKDTQYF. The chain employs TRBV20-1 and TRBJ2-3; either TRBD1 or TRBD2 may supply D (5 bases each). Germline lookup yields CDR1 DFQATT and CDR2 SNEGSKA (reference sequence). This CDR3 comprises 16 residues. V shed 0 bases and J shed 5 bases, with 18 bases lying between them.

This clonotype was detected many times. The chain joins TRBV7-8 to TRBJ1-5; a possible D gene is TRBD1 (6 bases). This CDR3 region has 15 residues. Trimming left V 5 bases short and J 5 bases short, with 16 bases between. Looked up from germline, CDR1 is SGHVS and CDR2 is FQNEAQ. CDR3 DNA: TGTGCCAGCAGCCAAAAAAGGGGGACCCATCAGCCCCAGCATTTT. It translates to CASSQKRGTHQPQHF.

This clonotype came up a few times. The chain is built from TRBV7-2 and TRBJ2-3; 7 nucleotides agree with TRBD1. This CDR3 is 14 amino acids long. Germline CDR1 and CDR2: SGHTA and FQGNSA. After removal of 6 bases from V and 2 bases from J, the junction contained 5 bases not matched to a gene. This CDR3 reads CASSRDRNTDTQYF. CDR3 sequence (DNA): TGTGCCAGCAGTAGGGACAGAAACACAGATACGCAGTATTTT.

The sample holds a few counts of this clonotype. The V and J genes are TRBV4-1 and TRBJ1-5; D unclear. CDR1 and CDR2 (germline): MGHRA, YSYEKL. V lost 0 bases, J lost 6 bases, and 9 bases lay in between. The CDR3 totals 14 residues. The CDR3 protein is CASSQEALGQPQHF. In DNA form, the CDR3 reads TGCGCCAGCAGCCAAGAAGCCTTGGGTCAGCCCCAGCATTTT.

This clonotype was seen a handful of times. The CDR3 DNA is TGTGCCAGCAGCTCCGGGAATCCCCACACAGATACGCAGTATTTT. Translated, it gives CASSSGNPHTDTQYF. The V gene is TRBV7-2, the J gene TRBJ2-3; possible D gene TRBD2, 5 bases. This CDR3 is 15 amino acids long. Deletions cut 4 bases from V and 2 bases from J, with 13 bases between. Germline values: CDR1 SGHTA, CDR2 FQGNSA.

This chain connects TRBV11-2 to TRBJ2-7, with D perhaps matching TRBD1 (6 bases). Between the trimmed V and J ends, which lost 5 bases and 0 bases, there was a span of 23 bases. CDR3 size: 18 residues. Germline CDR1 SGHAT, CDR2 FQNNGV. The CDR3 DNA follows: TGTGCCAGCAGCACATGGAGGAAGGGACATGCGAGCTCCTACGAGCAGTACTTC. Translating it yields CASSTWRKGHASSYEQYF.

This chain links TRBV12-3 or TRBV12-4 with TRBJ2-5; 9 bases fit TRBD2. Germline trimming cut 6 bases from V and 3 bases from J; bases unmatched to any gene: 5. The CDR3 runs 14 residues. DNA for the CDR3: TGTGCCAGCAGGCCGACTAGCGGAAAAGAGACCCAGTACTTC. Amino acids: CASRPTSGKETQYF.

The chain couples TRBV11-2 to TRBJ2-5; 7 nucleotides match TRBD2. V trimming: 5 bases; J trimming: 5 bases; junction bases outside the gene matches: 14. The CDR3 length is 16 residues. Germline CDR1 reads SGHAT; CDR2 reads FQNNGV. DNA for the CDR3: TGTGCCAGCAGCGGGGGAGGGGTACCCCACCCGGAGACCCAGTACTTC. It is translated as CASSGGGVPHPETQYF.

The rearrangement uses TRBV11-2 and TRBJ2-1; TRBD2 might be the D (5 bases). With 4 bases removed from V and 9 bases from J, the gap between germline ends came to 10 bases. The germline V gene has CDR1 SGHAT and CDR2 FQNNGV. This CDR3 has 12 amino acids. CDR3 amino acids: CASSWGAGEQFF. The CDR3 nucleotides read TGTGCCAGCAGCTGGGGAGCAGGTGAGCAGTTCTTC. The full variable domain, rest sourced from reference TRBV11-2 and TRBJ2-1, is EAGVAQSPRYKIIEKRQSVAFWCNPISGHATLYWYQQILGQGPKLLIQFQNNGVVDDSQLPKDRFSAERLKGVDSTLKIQPAKLEDSAVYLCASSWGAGEQFFGPGTRLTVL.

The chain has TRBV7-2 and TRBJ2-7; 9 bases agree with TRBD1. CDR1 and CDR2 from the germline V gene are SGHTA and FQGNSA. The trim removed 5 bases at V and 6 bases at J, leaving 11 bases unmatched. This CDR3 spans 15 amino acids. The CDR3 loop is CASSRLQGAPGEQYF. The DNA for the CDR3 is TGTGCCAGCAGCCGCCTACAGGGGGCGCCTGGCGAGCAGTACTTC.

This sequence joins TRBV25-1 and TRBJ2-1; D is uncertain. This CDR3 has 16 residues. V lost 6 bases to trimming and J lost 2 bases, with 17 bases between them. Germline lookup yields CDR1 MGHDK and CDR2 SYGVNS. The CDR3, as DNA: TGTGCCAGCAGCCTATCGACCGGCGAAGCCTACAATGAGCAGTTCTTC. Translated: CASSLSTGEAYNEQFF.

The V call is TRBV20-1, the J call TRBJ2-3; 7 bases agree with TRBD2. The junction had 13 bases not matched to a gene; V was cut back by 5 bases and J by 2 bases. The CDR3 totals 16 residues. In germline, CDR1 is DFQATT, CDR2 SNEGSKA (reference sequence). This chain's CDR3 is CSASEASGIDTDTQYF. The CDR3 bases are TGCAGTGCTTCGGAGGCCAGCGGGATAGACACAGATACGCAGTATTTT.